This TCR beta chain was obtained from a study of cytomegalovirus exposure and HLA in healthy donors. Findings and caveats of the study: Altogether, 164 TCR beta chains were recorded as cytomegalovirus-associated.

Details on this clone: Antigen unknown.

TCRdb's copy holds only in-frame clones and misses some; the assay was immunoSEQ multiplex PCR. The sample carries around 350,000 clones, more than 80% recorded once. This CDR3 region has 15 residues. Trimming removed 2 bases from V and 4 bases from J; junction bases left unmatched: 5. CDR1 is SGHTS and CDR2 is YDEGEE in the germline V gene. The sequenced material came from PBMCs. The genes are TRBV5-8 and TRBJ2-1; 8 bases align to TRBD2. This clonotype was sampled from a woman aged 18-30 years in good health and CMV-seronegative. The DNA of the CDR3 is TGTGCCAGCAGCTTATTACTAGCGGATTACAATGAGCAGTTCTTC. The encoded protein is CASSLLLADYNEQFF.